This T cell receptor beta chain originates from a study of control samples from healthy donors and cancer patients. Sequencing was performed with immunoSEQ multiplex PCR; in TCRdb, only in-frame clones are kept and a portion is missing. The sample carries approximately 80,000 clones, roughly 91% recorded once. Germline V gives CDR1 SGDLS, CDR2 YYNGEE. The CDR3 extends over 15 amino acids. V shed 3 bases and J 2 bases; nucleotides not matched to a gene: 6. This chain uses TRBV9 with TRBJ2-5; 8 bases align to TRBD1. Material: blood. The source is a young man in good health. The CDR3 sequence is CASSAGQGRQETQYF. The CDR3 DNA reads as TGTGCCAGCAGCGCCGGACAGGGCAGGCAAGAGACCCAGTACTTC.